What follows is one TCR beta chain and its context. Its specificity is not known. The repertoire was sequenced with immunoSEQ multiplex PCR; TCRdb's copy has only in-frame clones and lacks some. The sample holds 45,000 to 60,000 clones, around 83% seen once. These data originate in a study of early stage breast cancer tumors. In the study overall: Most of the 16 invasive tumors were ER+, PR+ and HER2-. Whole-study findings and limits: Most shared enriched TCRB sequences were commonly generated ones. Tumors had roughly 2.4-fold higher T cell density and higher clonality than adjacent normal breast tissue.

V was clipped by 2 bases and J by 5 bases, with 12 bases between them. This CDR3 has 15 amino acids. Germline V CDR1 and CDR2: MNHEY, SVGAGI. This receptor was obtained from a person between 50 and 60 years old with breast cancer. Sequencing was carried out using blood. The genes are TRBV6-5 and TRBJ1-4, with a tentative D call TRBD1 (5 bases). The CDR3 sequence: CASSYGRDGNEKLFF. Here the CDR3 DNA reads TGTGCCAGCAGTTACGGGAGGGACGGGAATGAAAAACTGTTTTTT.